The 20 T cell receptor beta chains below were found in one sample sequenced in a study of shared clonotypes between healthy human individuals. Only in-frame clones appear in the TCRdb table, and some are missing; sequencing was by immunoSEQ multiplex PCR. In the table there are millions of clones, about 92% of which are singletons. Sample: naive CD4+ T cells from PBMCs. The subset: CD45RA+ positively selected. The receptors were sampled from a man aged 18-30 years in good health. Some clones in this sample may be carry-over from other donors' samples.

This sequence joins TRBV18 and TRBJ2-7; D not certain. V lost 3 bases and J 1 base, leaving 19 bases between the germline ends. Germline-derived CDR1 and CDR2 are KGHSH and LQKENI. The CDR3 is 17 amino acids. The CDR3 region has the DNA TGTGCCAGCTCACCTAGGCAGGCCCAACTATCTTCCTACGAGCAGTACTTC. It yields the protein CASSPRQAQLSSYEQYF.

J is TRBJ2-5 and V is TRBV18; D is uncertain. This CDR3 is 14 amino acids long. Germline lookup yields CDR1 KGHSH and CDR2 LQKENI. Deletions cut 4 bases from V and 4 bases from J, with 13 bases between. The CDR3 here is CASSLEPRPETQYF. The DNA for the CDR3 is TGTGCCAGCTCACTTGAACCGAGGCCAGAGACCCAGTACTTC.

This clone was observed a handful of times. The CDR3 region has the DNA TGTGCCTGGAGCTGGTGGCAGAACACTGAAGCTTTCTTT. This translates into CAWSWWQNTEAFF. The chain carries TRBV30 and TRBJ1-1; D unresolved. This CDR3 is 13 amino acids long. Germline CDR1 reads GTSNPN; CDR2 reads SVGIG (reference sequence). V was cut by 3 bases and J by 1 base, with 9 bases left in between.

The chain uses TRBV28 and TRBJ1-3, with 8 bases that match TRBD1. The CDR3 spans 14 residues. Germline CDR1 MDHEN, CDR2 SYDVKM. V dropped 8 bases and J dropped 4; count of bases not matched to a gene: 7. Here the CDR3 reads CASGAGTGGNTIYF. The CDR3 bases are TGTGCCAGCGGGGCTGGGACAGGCGGAAACACCATATATTTT.

This clone was recorded only once. V usage is TRBV5-1 and J usage is TRBJ2-5; no firm D call. The CDR3 totals 13 residues. Trimming took 1 base from V and 0 from J, leaving 4 bases between them. Germline assignment: CDR1 SGHRS and CDR2 YFSETQ. The CDR3 bases are TGCGCCAGCAGCTTGTACGACCAAGAGACCCAGTACTTC. It codes for CASSLYDQETQYF.

This sequence joins TRBV28 and TRBJ2-1; the D gene is possibly TRBD2 (5 bases). V was pared by 5 bases and J by 5 bases, with 16 bases between. The CDR3 has 15 residues. Per the germline V gene, CDR1 is MDHEN and CDR2 is SYDVKM. The CDR3 nucleotides read TGTGCCAGCAGTGTCATTAGCGAACTCAACAATGAGCAGTTCTTC. As protein: CASSVISELNNEQFF.

Here the CDR3 DNA reads TGTGCCAGCAGCTTATGGGGACTTCTTAAAGTGGACACCGGGGAGCTGTTTTTT. Amino acids: CASSLWGLLKVDTGELFF. The chain recombines TRBV11-2 with TRBJ2-2, with a possible D match to TRBD2 (6 bases). The V end was cut by 2 bases, the J end by 3 bases, with 19 bases between. The CDR3 spans 18 residues. The germline V gene has CDR1 SGHAT and CDR2 FQNNGV.

The CDR3 protein is CASSLPTRGDYGYTF. Here the CDR3 DNA reads TGTGCCAGCAGCTTACCAACCAGGGGGGACTATGGCTACACCTTC. This sequence joins TRBV7-2 and TRBJ1-2; 7 bases line up with TRBD1. This CDR3 spans 15 amino acids. CDR1 SGHTA and CDR2 FQGNSA come from the germline V gene. V was pared by 2 bases and J by 3 bases, with 6 bases of the junction left unmatched.

The chain employs TRBV7-2 and TRBJ2-1; perhaps TRBD2 as D (5 bases). Between the trimmed V and J ends, which lost 5 bases and 8 bases, there was a span of 13 bases. Germline V gene data show CDR1 as SGHTA and CDR2 as FQGNSA. The CDR3 loop spans 13 amino acids. The CDR3 loop reads CASSTFSEDEQFF. CDR3 bases: TGTGCCAGCAGCACCTTTAGCGAGGATGAGCAGTTCTTC.

The V gene is TRBV7-9, the J gene TRBJ2-1; tentatively, D is TRBD1 (6 bases). This CDR3 has 13 residues. V dropped 7 bases and J dropped 10 bases, with 17 bases sitting between them. The germline V gene has CDR1 SEHNR and CDR2 FQNEAQ (reference sequence). The CDR3 loop reads CASTITGLGEQFF. The CDR3 DNA is TGTGCCAGCACCATAACAGGGTTGGGAGAGCAGTTCTTC.

The rearrangement uses TRBV7-2 and TRBJ2-5; TRBD2 matches 7 bases. V lost 6 bases and J lost 3; bases outside the gene matches: 7. The CDR3 spans 14 residues. Germline V gives CDR1 SGHTA, CDR2 FQGNSA. The CDR3 loop reads CASSPRTREETQYF. The CDR3 DNA reads TGTGCCAGCAGTCCAAGGACTAGGGAAGAGACCCAGTACTTC. The full variable domain, completed using reference TRBV7-2 and TRBJ2-5, is GAGVSQSPSNKVTEKGKDVELRCDPISGHTALYWYRQSLGQGLEFLIYFQGNSAPDKSGLPSDRFSAERTGGSVSTLTIQRTQQEDSAVYLCASSPRTREETQYFGPGTRLLVL.

The V call is TRBV7-9, the J call TRBJ2-7, with 9 bases matching TRBD2. Germline values: CDR1 SEHNR, CDR2 FQNEAQ (reference sequence). The CDR3 runs to 16 residues. With V trimmed by 5 bases and J by 3 bases, 11 bases remained unmatched. The CDR3 DNA sequence: TGTGCCAGCAGCCTCTATTATAGCGGGAGTAGCTACGAGCAGTACTTC. Amino acids: CASSLYYSGSSYEQYF.

The chain couples TRBV18 to TRBJ1-5; the D is unclear. Germline CDR1 KGHSH, CDR2 LQKENI. This CDR3 region has 16 residues. V shed 1 base and J shed 0 bases, with 10 bases lying between them. In nucleotides, the CDR3 is TGTGCCAGCTCACCACGCCCCTTGAGTAGCAATCAGCCCCAGCATTTT. This sequence encodes CASSPRPLSSNQPQHF.

The chain combines TRBV6-5 with TRBJ1-1; D is ambiguous. V lost 7 bases, J lost 1 base, and 10 bases lay in between. CDR3 length: 13 amino acids. Germline V gene data show CDR1 as MNHEY and CDR2 as SVGAGI. CDR3 DNA sequence: TGTGCCAGCAACCTGGACGGGAACACTGAAGCTTTCTTT. This encodes CASNLDGNTEAFF.

The chain couples TRBV19 to TRBJ2-4; D unresolved. Between the trimmed V and J ends, which lost 7 bases and 0 bases, there was a span of 13 bases. Germline CDR1 LNHDA, CDR2 SQIVND (reference sequence). The CDR3 sequence is 15 residues long. DNA of the CDR3: TGTGCCAGTACAGACCGAACGATAGCCAAAAACATTCAGTACTTC. This sequence encodes CASTDRTIAKNIQYF.

The chain couples TRBV6-6 to TRBJ2-1; 7 nucleotides agree with TRBD2. The CDR3 is 16 amino acids. Germline values: CDR1 MNHNY, CDR2 SVGAGI (reference sequence). Unmatched junction bases numbered 12, after V lost 5 bases and J lost 5 bases. As DNA, the CDR3 is TGTGCCAGCAGTGCTGTTCAGGGAGGGGTAAACAATGAGCAGTTCTTC. Its protein is CASSAVQGGVNNEQFF.

The gene calls are TRBV28 and TRBJ1-1; D perhaps matches TRBD1 (6 bases). The germline gives CDR1 MDHEN, CDR2 SYDVKM. V was clipped by 4 bases and J by 4 bases, with 16 bases between them. This CDR3 comprises 15 residues. CDR3 nucleotides: TGTGCCAGCAGTTCTCCCCAGATCAGGGGCACTGAAGCTTTCTTT. It codes for CASSSPQIRGTEAFF.

The rearrangement joins TRBV28 to TRBJ1-3; D ambiguous. This CDR3 has 18 residues. The V and J ends lost 3 bases and 2 bases respectively, with 20 bases between them. Per the germline V gene, CDR1 is MDHEN and CDR2 is SYDVKM. The CDR3 region is CASSFVGRSLYTGNTIYF. CDR3 nucleotide sequence: TGTGCCAGCAGTTTTGTTGGCAGGTCGCTATATACTGGAAACACCATATATTTT.

This clone was detected once. This chain links TRBV5-6 with TRBJ2-5, with D possibly TRBD1 on 5 matching bases. The CDR3 is made up of 13 amino acids. With 3 bases removed from V and 5 bases from J, the gap between germline ends came to 11 bases. CDR1 is SGHDT, CDR2 YYEEEE, per germline. The CDR3 is CASSSGPLETQYF. The DNA of the CDR3 is TGTGCCAGCAGCTCAGGGCCACTCGAGACCCAGTACTTC. The variable domain in full, with the rest retrieved from reference TRBV5-6 and TRBJ2-5, is DAGVTQSPTHLIKTRGQQVTLRCSPKSGHDTVSWYQQALGQGPQFIFQYYEEEERQRGNFPDRFSGHQFPNYSSELNVNALLLGDSALYLCASSSGPLETQYFGPGTRLLVL.

The chain is built from TRBV28 and TRBJ2-7, with 8 bases aligning to TRBD1. V lost 7 bases, J lost 1 base, and 9 bases stayed unmatched. The CDR3 sequence is 15 residues long. Germline CDR1 reads MDHEN; CDR2 reads SYDVKM. The CDR3 coding sequence is TGTGCCAGCACCGCCCCCACAGGGGGGTCCTACGAGCAGTACTTC. As protein: CASTAPTGGSYEQYF.